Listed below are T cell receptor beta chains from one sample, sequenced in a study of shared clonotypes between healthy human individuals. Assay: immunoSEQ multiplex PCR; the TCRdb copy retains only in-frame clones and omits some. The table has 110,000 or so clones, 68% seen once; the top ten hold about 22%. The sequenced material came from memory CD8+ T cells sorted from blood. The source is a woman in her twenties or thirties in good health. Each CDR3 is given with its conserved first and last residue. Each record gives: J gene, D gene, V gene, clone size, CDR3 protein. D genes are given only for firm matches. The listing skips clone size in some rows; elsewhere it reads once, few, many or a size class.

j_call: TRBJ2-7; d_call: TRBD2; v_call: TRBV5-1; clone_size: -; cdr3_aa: CASSPAPRGARTRSYEQYF
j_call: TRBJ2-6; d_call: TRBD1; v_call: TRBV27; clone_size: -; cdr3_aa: CASSLTGELSGANVLTF
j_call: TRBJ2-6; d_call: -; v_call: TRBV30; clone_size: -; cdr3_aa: CAWKRRVIQSRANVLTF
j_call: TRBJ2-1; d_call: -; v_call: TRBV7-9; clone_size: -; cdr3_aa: CASSLGQGPNGGEQFF
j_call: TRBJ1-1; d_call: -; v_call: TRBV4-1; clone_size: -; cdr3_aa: CASSQRYFGVNTEAFF
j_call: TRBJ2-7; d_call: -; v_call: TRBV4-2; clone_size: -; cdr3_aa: CASSEWVVTREQYF
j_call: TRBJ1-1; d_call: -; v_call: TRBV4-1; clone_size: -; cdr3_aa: CASSQVGGLNTEAFF
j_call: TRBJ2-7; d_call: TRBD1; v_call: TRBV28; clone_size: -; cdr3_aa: CASSFLYRGQYEQYF
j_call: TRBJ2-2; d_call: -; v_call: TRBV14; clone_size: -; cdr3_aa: CASSQGIYTGELFF
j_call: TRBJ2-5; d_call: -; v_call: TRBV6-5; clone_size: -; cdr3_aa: CASSYDLGAMGETQYF
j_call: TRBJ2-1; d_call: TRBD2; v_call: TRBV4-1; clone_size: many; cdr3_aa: CASSPTSGEYNEQFF
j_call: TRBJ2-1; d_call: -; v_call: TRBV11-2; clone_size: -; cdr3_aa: CASSGGSYNEQFF
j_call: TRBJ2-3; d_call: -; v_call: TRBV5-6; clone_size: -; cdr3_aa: CASSLLRRGGTDTQYF
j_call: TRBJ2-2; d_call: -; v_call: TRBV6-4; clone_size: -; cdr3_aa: CASKREDTGELFF
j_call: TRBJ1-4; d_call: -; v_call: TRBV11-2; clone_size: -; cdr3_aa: CASSLIGGLGEKLFF
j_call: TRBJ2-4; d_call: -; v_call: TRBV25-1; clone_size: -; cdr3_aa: CASSESGALGAKNIQYF
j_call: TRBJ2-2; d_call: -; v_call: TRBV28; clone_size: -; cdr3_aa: CASSLQARRYTGELFF
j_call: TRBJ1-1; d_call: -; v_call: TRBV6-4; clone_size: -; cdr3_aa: CASSDGENTEAFF
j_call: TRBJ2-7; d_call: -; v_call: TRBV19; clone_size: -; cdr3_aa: CASSIGVTYEQYF
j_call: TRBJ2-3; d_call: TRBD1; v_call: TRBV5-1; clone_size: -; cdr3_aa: CASSLRGQGTSDTQYF
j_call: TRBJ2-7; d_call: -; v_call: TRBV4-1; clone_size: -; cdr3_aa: CASSHPSGGIYEQYF
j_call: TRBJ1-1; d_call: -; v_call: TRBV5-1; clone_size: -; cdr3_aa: CASSSLVFRPSYTEAFF
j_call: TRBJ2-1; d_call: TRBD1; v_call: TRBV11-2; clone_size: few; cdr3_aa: CASSLEFGQGASYNEQFF
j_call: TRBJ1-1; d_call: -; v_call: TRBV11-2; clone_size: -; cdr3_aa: CASSLVLPGMNTEAFF
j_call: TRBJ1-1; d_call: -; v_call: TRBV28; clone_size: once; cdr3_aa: CASSPHGLLGTEAFF
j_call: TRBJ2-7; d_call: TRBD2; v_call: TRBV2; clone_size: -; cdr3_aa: CASYTSGSYEQYF
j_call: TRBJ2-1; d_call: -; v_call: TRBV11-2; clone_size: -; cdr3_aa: CASRPRREYNEQFF
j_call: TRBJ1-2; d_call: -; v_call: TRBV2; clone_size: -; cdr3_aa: CASSGAGLYGYTF
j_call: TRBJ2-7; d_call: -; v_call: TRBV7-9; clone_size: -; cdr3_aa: CASSNHRETYEQYF
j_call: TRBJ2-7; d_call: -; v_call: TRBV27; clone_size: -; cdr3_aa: CASSPSDTPWDEQYF
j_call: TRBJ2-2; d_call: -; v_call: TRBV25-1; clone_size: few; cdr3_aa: CASSSGGDTGELFF
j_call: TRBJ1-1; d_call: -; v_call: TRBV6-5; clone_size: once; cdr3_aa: CASSSSSGTAEAFF
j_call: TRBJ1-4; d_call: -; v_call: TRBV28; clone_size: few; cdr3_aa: CASSLMIHNEKLFF
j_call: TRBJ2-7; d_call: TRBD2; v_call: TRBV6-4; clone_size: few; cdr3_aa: CASSEEEAGGNEQYF
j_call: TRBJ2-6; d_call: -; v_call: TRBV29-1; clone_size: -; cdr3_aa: CSVRAGTRGANVLTF
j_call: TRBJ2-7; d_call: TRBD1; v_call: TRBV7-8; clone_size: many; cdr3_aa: CASSLSGTGAGEQYF
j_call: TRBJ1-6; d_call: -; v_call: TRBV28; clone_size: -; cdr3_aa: CASNYWTDNSPLHF
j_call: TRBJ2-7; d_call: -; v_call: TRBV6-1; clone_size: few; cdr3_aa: CASSDFQENHEQYF
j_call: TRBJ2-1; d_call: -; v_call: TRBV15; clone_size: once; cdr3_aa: CATSRDDWAVRYNEQFF